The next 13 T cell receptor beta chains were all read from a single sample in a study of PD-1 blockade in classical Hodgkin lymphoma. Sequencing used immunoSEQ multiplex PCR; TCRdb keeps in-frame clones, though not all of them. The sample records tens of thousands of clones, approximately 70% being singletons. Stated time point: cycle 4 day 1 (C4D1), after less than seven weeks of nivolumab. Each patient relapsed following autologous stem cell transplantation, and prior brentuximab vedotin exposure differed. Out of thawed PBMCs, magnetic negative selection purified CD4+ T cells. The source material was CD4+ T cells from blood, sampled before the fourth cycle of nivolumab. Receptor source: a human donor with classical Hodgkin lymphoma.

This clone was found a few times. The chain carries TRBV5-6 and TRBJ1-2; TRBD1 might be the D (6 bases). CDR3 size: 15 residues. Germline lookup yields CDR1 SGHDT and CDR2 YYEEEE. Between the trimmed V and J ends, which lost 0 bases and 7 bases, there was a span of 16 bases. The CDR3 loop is CASSLELTGSSGYTF. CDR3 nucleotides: TGTGCCAGCAGCTTGGAACTGACAGGATCGAGTGGCTACACCTTC. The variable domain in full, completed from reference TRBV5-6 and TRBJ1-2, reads DAGVTQSPTHLIKTRGQQVTLRCSPKSGHDTVSWYQQALGQGPQFIFQYYEEEERQRGNFPDRFSGHQFPNYSSELNVNALLLGDSALYLCASSLELTGSSGYTFGSGTRLTVV.

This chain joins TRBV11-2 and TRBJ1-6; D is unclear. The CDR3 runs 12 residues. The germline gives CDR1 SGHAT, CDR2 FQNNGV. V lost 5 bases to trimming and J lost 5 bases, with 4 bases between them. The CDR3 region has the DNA TGTGCCAGCAGCCCAGATAATTCACCCCTCCACTTT. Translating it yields CASSPDNSPLHF.

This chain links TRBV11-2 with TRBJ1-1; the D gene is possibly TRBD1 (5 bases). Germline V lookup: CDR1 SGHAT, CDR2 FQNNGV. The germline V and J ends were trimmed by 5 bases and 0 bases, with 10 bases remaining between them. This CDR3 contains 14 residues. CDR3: CASSQDNLNTEAFF. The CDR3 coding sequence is TGTGCCAGCAGCCAGGACAATTTGAACACTGAAGCTTTCTTT.

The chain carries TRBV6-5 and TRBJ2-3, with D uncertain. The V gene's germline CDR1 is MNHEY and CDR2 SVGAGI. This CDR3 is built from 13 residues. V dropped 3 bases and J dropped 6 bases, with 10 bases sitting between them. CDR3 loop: CASSYWGGDTQYF. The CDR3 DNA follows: TGTGCCAGCAGTTATTGGGGTGGGGATACGCAGTATTTT.

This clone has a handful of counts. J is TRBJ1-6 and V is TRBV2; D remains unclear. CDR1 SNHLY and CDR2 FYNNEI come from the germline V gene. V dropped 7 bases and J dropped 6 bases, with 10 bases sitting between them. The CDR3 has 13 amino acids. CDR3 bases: TGTGCCAGCACCCCGGTACTTAATTCACCCCTCCACTTT. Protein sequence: CASTPVLNSPLHF.

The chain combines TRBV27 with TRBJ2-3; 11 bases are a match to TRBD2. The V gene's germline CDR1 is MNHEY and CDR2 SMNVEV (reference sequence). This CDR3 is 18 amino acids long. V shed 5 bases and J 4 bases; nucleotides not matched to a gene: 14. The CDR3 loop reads CASSRGLAEVPGADTQYF. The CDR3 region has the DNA TGTGCCAGCAGTCGGGGACTAGCGGAGGTCCCAGGCGCAGATACGCAGTATTTT.

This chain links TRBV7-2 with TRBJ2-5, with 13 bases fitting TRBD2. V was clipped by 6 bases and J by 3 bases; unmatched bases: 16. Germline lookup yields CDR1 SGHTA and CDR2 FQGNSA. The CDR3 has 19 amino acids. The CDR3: CASRRKGTSGTRVEETQYF. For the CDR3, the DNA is TGTGCCAGCAGACGAAAAGGGACTAGCGGGACGAGGGTTGAAGAGACCCAGTACTTC.

As DNA, the CDR3 is TGTGCCAGCTCACAGGGGACAGGGCCTTTCGAGCAGTACTTC. Its translation is CASSQGTGPFEQYF. The chain employs TRBV18 and TRBJ2-7, with 9 bases identical to TRBD1. V shed 4 bases and J 6 bases; nucleotides not matched to a gene: 7. CDR1 and CDR2 from the germline V gene are KGHSH and LQKENI. The CDR3 is made up of 14 amino acids. Supplemented by reference TRBV18 and TRBJ2-7, the full variable domain reads NAGVMQNPRHLVRRRGQEARLRCSPMKGHSHVYWYRQLPEEGLKFMVYLQKENIIDESGMPKERFSAEFPKEGPSILRIQQVVRGDSAAYFCASSQGTGPFEQYFGPGTRLTVT.

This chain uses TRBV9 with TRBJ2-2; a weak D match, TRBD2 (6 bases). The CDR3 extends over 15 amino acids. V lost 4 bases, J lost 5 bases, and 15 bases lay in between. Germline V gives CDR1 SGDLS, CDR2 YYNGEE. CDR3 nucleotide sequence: TGTGCCAGCAGCACCCACGGGACTCCTACCGGGGAGCTGTTTTTT. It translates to CASSTHGTPTGELFF. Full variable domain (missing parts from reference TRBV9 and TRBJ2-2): DSGVTQTPKHLITATGQRVTLRCSPRSGDLSVYWYQQSLDQGLQFLIQYYNGEERAKGNILERFSAQQFPDLHSELNLSSLELGDSALYFCASSTHGTPTGELFFGEGSRLTVL.

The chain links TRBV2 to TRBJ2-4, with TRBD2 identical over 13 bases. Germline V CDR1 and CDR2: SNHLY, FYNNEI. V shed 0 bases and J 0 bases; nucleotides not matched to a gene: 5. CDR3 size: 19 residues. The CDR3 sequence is CASSEARLAGGLAKNIQYF. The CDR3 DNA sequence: TGTGCCAGCAGTGAAGCGAGACTAGCGGGGGGTTTAGCCAAAAACATTCAGTACTTC.

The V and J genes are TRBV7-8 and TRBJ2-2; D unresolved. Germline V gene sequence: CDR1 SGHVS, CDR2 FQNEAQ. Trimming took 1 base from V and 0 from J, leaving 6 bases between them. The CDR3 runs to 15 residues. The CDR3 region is CASSLVSANTGELFF. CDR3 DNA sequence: TGTGCCAGCAGCTTAGTTTCAGCGAACACCGGGGAGCTGTTTTTT.

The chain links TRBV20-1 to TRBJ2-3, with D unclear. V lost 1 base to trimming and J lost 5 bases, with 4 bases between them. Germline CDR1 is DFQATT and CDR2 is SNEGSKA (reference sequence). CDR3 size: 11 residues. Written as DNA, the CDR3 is TGCAGTGCTAGAGCTGGAGATACGCAGTATTTT. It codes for CSARAGDTQYF.

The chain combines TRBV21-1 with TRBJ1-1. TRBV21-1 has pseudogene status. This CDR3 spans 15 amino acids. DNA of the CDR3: TGTGCCAGCAACCCAGACAGCATGGGGGACACTGAAGCTTTCTTT. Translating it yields CASNPDSMGDTEAFF.